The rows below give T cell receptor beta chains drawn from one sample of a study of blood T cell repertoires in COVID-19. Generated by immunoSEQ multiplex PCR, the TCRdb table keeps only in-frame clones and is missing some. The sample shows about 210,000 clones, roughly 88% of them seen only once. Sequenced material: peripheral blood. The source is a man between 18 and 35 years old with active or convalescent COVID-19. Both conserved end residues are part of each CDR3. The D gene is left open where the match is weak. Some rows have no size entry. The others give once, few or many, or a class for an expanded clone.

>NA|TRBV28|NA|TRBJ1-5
CASSLSPLDSDSNQPQHF
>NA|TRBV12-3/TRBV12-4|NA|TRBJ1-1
CASSFGQEAFF
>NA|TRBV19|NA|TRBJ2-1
CASSIVGSGAYNEQFF
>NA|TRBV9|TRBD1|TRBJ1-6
CASSATGTANSPLHF
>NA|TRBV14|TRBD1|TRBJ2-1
CASSQRGQDSLVYNEQFF
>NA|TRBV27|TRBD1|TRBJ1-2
CASSPYRQGAGGYTF
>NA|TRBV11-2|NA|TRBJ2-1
CASSLDGRQGGSYNEQFF
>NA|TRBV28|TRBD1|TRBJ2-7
CASKPAGTERIQQYF
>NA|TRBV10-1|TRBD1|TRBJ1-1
CASSGQGKTEAFF
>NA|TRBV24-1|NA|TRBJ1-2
CATSAGSGYGYTF
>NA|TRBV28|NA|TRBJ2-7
CASSLDSPYEQYF
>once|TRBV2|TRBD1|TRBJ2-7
CASSAGTDGGQGWNEQYF
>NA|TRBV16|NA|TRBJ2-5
CASSQYGEKETQYF
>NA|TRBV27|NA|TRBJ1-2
CASSRDTRYDYTF
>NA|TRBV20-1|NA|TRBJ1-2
CSASGAGGYTF
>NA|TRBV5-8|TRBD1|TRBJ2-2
CASSLNPGQVTGELFF
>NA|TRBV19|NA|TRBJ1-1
CASSIGGATEAFF